The present T cell receptor beta chain was sequenced within a study of blood T cell repertoires in COVID-19. Across the whole study: From T cells, B-cell-depleted T cells, or PBMCs came the material, which was cDNA or gDNA.

The study recruited people aged roughly 18 to 89 years across roughly 23 US areas. Each participant's cohort was designated according to participant-reported clinical history. Authors' methods: Researchers report that nucleated cell counts were estimated from reference gene primer amplification. The protocol was immunoSEQ multiplex PCR, while the TCRdb copy is restricted to in-frame clones and leaves out a portion. V and J calls and clone size are as listed in that table; D and trimming were resolved from the DNA. Of over 200,000 clones detected, about four fifths appear once; the ten largest clones hold around 2%. The CDR3 length is 15 residues. CDR1 is SGHVS and CDR2 is FQNEAQ in the germline V gene. The V and J ends lost 5 bases and 7 bases, in that order; junction bases with no gene match: 7.

The sequence was collected from a man aged 55 to 70 who had recovered from COVID-19. The sequenced sample was PBMCs or T cells enriched from blood (not recorded which). This chain joins TRBV7-8 and TRBJ1-6; 8 bases match TRBD1. In DNA, the CDR3 is TGTGCCAGCAGCGCCTGGACAGGGATAAATTCACCCCTCCACTTT. Protein: CASSAWTGINSPLHF.